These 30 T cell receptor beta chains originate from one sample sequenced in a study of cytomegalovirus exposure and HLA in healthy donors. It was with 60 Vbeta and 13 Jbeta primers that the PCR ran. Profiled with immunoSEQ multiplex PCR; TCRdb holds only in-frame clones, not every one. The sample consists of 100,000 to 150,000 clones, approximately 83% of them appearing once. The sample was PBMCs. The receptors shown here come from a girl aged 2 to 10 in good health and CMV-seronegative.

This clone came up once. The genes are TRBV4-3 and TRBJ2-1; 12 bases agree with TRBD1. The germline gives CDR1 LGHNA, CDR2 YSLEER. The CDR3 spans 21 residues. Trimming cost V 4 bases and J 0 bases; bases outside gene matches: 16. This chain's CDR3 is CASSPRVWGQGALSSYNEQFF. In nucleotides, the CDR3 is TGCGCCAGCAGCCCCCGGGTATGGGGACAGGGGGCTCTGAGCTCCTACAATGAGCAGTTCTTC.

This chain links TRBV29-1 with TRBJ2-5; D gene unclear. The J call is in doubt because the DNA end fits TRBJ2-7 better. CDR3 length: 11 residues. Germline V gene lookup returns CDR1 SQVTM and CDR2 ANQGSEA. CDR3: CSAEVDYEQYF. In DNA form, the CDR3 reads TGCAGCGCTGAGGTAGACTACGAGCAGTACTTC.

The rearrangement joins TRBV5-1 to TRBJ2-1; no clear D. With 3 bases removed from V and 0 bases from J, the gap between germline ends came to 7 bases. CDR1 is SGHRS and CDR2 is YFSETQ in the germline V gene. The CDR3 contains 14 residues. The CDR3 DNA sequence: TGCGCCAGCAGCTCTTCGAGCTCCTACAATGAGCAGTTCTTC. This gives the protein CASSSSSSYNEQFF.

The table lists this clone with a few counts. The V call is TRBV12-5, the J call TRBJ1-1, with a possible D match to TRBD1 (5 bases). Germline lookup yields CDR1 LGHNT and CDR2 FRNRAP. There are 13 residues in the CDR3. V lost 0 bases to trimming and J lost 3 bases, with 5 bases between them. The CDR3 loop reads CASGLVGDTEAFF. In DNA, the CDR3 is TGTGCTAGTGGTTTGGTAGGGGACACTGAAGCTTTCTTT. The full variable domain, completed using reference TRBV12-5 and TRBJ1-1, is DARVTQTPRHKVTEMGQEVTMRCQPILGHNTVFWYRQTMMQGLELLAYFRNRAPLDDSGMPKDRFSAEMPDATLATLKIQPSEPRDSAVYFCASGLVGDTEAFFGQGTRLTVV.

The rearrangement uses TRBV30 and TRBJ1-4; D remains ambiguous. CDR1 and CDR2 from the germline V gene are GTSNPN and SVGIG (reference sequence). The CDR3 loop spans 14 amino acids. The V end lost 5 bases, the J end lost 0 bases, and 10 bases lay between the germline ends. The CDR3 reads CAWGLAATNEKLFF. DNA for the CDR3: TGTGCCTGGGGGCTGGCTGCAACTAATGAAAAACTGTTTTTT.

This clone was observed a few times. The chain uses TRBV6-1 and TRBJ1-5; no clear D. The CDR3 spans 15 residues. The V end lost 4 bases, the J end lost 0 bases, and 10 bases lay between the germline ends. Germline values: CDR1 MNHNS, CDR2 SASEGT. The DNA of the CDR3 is TGTGCCAGCAGTGTTGGGGAGTATAGCAATCAGCCCCAGCATTTT. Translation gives CASSVGEYSNQPQHF.

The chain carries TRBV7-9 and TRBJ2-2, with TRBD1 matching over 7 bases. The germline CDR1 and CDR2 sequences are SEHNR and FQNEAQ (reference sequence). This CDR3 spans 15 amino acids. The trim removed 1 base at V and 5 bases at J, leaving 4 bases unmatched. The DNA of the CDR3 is TGTGCCAGCAGCTTAGAACAGGGGCGAACCGGGGAGCTGTTTTTT. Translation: CASSLEQGRTGELFF.

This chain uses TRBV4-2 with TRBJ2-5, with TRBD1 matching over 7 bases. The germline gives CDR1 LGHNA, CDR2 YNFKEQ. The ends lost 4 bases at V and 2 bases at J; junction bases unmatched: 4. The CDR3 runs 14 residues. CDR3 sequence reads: CASSPRDSQETQYF. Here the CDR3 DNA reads TGTGCCAGCAGCCCGAGGGACAGTCAAGAGACCCAGTACTTC.

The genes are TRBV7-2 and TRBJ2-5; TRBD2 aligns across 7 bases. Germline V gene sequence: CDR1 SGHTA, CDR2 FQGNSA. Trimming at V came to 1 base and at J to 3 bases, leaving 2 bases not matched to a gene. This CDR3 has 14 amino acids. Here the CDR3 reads CASSLVAGEETQYF. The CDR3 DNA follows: TGTGCCAGCAGCTTAGTTGCGGGGGAAGAGACCCAGTACTTC.

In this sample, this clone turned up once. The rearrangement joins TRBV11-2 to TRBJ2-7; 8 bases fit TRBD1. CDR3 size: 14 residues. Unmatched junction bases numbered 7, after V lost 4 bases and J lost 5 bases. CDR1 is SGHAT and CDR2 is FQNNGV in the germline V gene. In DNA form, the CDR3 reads TGTGCCAGCAGCTCCACGACAGGGGTGAACGAGCAGTACTTC. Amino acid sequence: CASSSTTGVNEQYF.

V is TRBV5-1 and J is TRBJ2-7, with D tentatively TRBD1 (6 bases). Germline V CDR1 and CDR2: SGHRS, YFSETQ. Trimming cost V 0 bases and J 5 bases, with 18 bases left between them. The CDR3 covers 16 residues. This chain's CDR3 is CASSLAAGRGVDEQYF. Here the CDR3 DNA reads TGCGCCAGCAGCTTGGCCGCCGGCAGGGGCGTCGACGAGCAGTACTTC.

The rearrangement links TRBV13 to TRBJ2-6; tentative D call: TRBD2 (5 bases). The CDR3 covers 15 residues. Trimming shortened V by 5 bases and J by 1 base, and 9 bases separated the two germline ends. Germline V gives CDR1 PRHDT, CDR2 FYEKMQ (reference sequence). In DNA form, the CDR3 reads TGTGCCAGCAGCCCCCCGGGGTCTGGGGCCAACGTCCTGACTTTC. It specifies CASSPPGSGANVLTF.

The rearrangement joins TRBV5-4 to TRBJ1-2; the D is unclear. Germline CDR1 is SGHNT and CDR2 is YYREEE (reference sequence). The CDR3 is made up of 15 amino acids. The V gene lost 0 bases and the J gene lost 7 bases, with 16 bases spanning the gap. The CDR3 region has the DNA TGTGCCAGCAGCTTGGCCAGGCGGGTTTCAGGTGGCTACACCTTC. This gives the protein CASSLARRVSGGYTF.

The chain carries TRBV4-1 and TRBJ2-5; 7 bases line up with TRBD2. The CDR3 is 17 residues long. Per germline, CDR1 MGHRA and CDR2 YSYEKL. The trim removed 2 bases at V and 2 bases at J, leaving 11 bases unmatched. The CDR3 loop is CASSQPSSGLFQETQYF. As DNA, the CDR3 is TGCGCCAGCAGCCAACCCTCTAGCGGACTATTTCAAGAGACCCAGTACTTC.

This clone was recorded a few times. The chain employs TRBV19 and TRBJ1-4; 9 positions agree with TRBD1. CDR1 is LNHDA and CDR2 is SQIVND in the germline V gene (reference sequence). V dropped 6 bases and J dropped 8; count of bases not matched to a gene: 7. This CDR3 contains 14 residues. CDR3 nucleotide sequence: TGTGCCAGTAGGATGACAGGGGGACGGGAAAAACTGTTTTTT. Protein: CASRMTGGREKLFF. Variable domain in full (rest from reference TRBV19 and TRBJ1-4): DGGITQSPKYLFRKEGQNVTLSCEQNLNHDAMYWYRQDPGQGLRLIYYSQIVNDFQKGDIAEGYSVSREKKESFPLTVTSAQKNPTAFYLCASRMTGGREKLFFGSGTQLSVL.

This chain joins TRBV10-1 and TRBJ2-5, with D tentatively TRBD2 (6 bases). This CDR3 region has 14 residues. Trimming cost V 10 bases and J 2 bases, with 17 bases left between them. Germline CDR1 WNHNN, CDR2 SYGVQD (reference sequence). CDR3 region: CAILRGTPQETQYF. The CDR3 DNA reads TGCGCCATTCTCCGGGGGACCCCTCAAGAGACCCAGTACTTC.

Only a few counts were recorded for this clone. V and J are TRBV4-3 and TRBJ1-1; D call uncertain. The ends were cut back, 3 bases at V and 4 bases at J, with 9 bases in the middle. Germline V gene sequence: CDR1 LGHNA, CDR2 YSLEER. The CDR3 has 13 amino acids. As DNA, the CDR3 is TGCGCCAGCAGCCATTATGGCCTCACTGAAGCTTTCTTT. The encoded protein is CASSHYGLTEAFF.

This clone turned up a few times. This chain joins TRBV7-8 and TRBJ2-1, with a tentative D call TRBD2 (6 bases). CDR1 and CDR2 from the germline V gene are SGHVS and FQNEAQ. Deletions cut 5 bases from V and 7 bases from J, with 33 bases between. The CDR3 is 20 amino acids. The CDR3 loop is CASSLRAGSSPGGERNEQFF. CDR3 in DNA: TGTGCCAGCAGCCTCCGGGCAGGCTCCTCGCCTGGCGGGGAGCGGAATGAGCAGTTCTTC.

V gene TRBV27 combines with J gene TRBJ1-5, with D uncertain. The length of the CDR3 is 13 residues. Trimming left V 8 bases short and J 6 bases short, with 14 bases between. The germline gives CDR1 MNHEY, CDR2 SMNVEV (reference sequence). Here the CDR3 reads CASLDYVSQPQHF. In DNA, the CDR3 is TGTGCCAGCCTAGACTACGTGTCTCAGCCCCAGCATTTT.

The CDR3, as DNA: TGTGCCTGGAGTACCAGGGGGCGAGGCTCTGGGGCCAACGTCCTGACTTTC. Translated: CAWSTRGRGSGANVLTF. The chain recombines TRBV30 with TRBJ2-6; 8 nucleotides line up with TRBD1. The junction had 6 bases not matched to a gene; V was cut back by 2 bases and J by 0 bases. This CDR3 region has 17 residues. Germline V CDR1 and CDR2: GTSNPN, SVGIG (reference sequence).

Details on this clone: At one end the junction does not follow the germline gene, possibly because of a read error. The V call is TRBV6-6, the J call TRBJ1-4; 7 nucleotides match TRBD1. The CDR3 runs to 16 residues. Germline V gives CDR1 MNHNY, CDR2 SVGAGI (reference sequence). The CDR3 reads CAGSLQGRVANEKLFF. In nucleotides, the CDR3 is TGTGCCGGCAGCTTACAGGGGCGGGTAGCTAATGAAAAACTGTTTTTT.

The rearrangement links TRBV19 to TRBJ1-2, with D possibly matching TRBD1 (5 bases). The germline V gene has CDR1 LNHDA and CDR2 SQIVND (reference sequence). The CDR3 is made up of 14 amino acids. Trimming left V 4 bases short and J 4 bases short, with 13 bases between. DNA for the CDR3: TGTGCCAGTAGTACGGGACTGGGCGTCTATGGCTACACCTTC. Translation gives CASSTGLGVYGYTF.

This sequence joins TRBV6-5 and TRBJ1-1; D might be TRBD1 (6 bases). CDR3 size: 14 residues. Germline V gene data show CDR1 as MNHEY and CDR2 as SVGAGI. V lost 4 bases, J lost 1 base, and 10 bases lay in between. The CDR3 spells CASSLGGPNTEAFF. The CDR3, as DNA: TGTGCCAGCAGTTTGGGGGGGCCGAACACTGAAGCTTTCTTT.

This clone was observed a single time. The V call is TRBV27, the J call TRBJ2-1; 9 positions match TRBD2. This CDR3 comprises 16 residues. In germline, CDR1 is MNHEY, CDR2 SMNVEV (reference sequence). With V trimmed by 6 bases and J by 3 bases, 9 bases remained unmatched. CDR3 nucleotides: TGTGCCAGCAGCCTATCTAGCGGGATGGTCTACAATGAGCAGTTCTTC. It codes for CASSLSSGMVYNEQFF.

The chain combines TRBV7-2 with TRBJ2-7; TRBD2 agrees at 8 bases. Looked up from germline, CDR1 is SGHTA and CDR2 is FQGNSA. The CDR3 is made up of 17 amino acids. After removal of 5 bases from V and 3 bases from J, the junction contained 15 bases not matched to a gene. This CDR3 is CASSRHGLAGRNYEQYF. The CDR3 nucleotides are TGTGCCAGCAGCCGCCACGGCCTAGCGGGCAGGAACTACGAGCAGTACTTC.

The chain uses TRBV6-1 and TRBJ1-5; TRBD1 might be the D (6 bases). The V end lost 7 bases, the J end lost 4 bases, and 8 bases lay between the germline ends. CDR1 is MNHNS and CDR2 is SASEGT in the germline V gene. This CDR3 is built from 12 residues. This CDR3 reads CASNQGNQPQHF. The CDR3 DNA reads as TGTGCCAGCAATCAGGGGAATCAGCCCCAGCATTTT.

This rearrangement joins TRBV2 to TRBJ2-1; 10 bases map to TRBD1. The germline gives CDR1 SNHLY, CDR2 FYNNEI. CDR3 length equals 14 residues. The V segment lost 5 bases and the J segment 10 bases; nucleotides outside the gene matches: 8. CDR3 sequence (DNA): TGTGCCAGCAGTCACAAGGACAGGGGGTTGGAGCAGTTCTTC. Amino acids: CASSHKDRGLEQFF.

The CDR3 protein is CASSLWDSRTEAFF. The CDR3 DNA follows: TGCGCCAGCAGCCTATGGGACAGTCGGACTGAAGCTTTCTTT. The chain couples TRBV5-1 to TRBJ1-1, with 7 bases matching TRBD1. CDR1 is SGHRS, CDR2 YFSETQ, per germline. This CDR3 contains 14 residues. The J segment lost 5 bases and the V segment lost 4 bases, leaving 8 bases of the junction unmatched.

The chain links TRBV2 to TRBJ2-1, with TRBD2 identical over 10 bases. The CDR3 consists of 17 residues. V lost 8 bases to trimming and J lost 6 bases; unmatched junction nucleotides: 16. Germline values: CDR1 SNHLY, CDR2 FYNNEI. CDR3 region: CASVPASGGHLSNEQFF. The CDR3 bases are TGTGCCAGCGTTCCGGCTAGCGGGGGTCATTTATCCAATGAGCAGTTCTTC.

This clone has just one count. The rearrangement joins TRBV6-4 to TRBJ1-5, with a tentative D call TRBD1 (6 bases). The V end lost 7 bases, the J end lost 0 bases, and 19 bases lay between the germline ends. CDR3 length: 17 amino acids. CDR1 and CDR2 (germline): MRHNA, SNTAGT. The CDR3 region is CASKSQGRPHSNQPQHF. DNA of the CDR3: TGTGCCAGCAAGTCCCAGGGGCGCCCTCATAGCAATCAGCCCCAGCATTTT.